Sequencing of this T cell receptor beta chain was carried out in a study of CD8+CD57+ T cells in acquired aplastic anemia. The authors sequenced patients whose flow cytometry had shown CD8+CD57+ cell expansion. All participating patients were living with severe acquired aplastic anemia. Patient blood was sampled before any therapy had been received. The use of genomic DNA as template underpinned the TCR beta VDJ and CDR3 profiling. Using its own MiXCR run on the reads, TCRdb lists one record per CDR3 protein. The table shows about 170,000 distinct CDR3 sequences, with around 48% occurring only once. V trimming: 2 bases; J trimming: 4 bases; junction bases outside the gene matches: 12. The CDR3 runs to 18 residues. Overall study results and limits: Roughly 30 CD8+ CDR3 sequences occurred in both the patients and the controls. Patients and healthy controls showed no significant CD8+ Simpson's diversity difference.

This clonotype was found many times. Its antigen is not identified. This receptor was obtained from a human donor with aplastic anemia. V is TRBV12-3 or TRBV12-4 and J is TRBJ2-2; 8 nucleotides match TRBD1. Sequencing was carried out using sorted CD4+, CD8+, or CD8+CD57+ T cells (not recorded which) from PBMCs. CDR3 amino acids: CASSLRLWWDRITGELFF. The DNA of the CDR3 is TGTGCCAGCAGTTTACGTCTCTGGTGGGACAGGATCACCGGGGAGCTGTTTTTT.